These 6 T cell receptor beta chains came from one sample sequenced in a study of radiotherapy plus CTLA-4 blockade in lung cancer. The method was immunoSEQ multiplex PCR; TCRdb's version includes in-frame clones alone and lacks a portion of them. The table lists tens of thousands of clones, more than 70% of them singletons. The source was peripheral blood, collected from a patient treated with radiotherapy plus ipilimumab. The receptors here all came from a human donor with non-small cell lung cancer whose response to radiotherapy plus ipilimumab could not be evaluated. Some clones in this sample may be carry-over from other donors' samples.

V gene TRBV9 combines with J gene TRBJ2-3; tentatively, D is TRBD1 (5 bases). V shed 0 bases and J shed 7 bases, with 18 bases lying between them. Germline CDR1 SGDLS, CDR2 YYNGEE. This CDR3 contains 16 residues. The CDR3 DNA reads TGTGCCAGCAGCGTAGAAGGGGCGGCGCCTTCCCATACGCAGTATTTT. Amino acids: CASSVEGAAPSHTQYF.

The rearrangement uses TRBV10-3 and TRBJ1-3; possibly TRBD1 for D (6 bases). The germline V gene encodes CDR1 ENHRY and CDR2 SYGVKD. V was pared by 8 bases and J by 5 bases, with 13 bases between. The CDR3 contains 13 residues. Written as DNA, the CDR3 is TGTGCCATCGGGGACATCCACCGAAACACCATATATTTT. Its protein is CAIGDIHRNTIYF.

This clone was counted a few times. V usage is TRBV7-2 and J usage is TRBJ1-1; D is unclear. The CDR3 is 15 amino acids. Deletions cut 1 base from V and 1 base from J, with 10 bases between. The germline CDR1 and CDR2 sequences are SGHTA and FQGNSA. CDR3 bases: TGTGCCAGCAGCTTAGGGCCAGTTCGGAACACTGAAGCTTTCTTT. Its translation is CASSLGPVRNTEAFF.

The chain employs TRBV7-2 and TRBJ2-6; tentatively, D is TRBD1 (6 bases). Germline values: CDR1 SGHTA, CDR2 FQGNSA. This CDR3 has 16 residues. Between the trimmed V and J ends, which lost 1 base and 0 bases, there was a span of 7 bases. The CDR3 region has the DNA TGTGCCAGCAGCTTAGTACAGGGCTCTGGGGCCAACGTCCTGACTTTC. It encodes CASSLVQGSGANVLTF.

The chain recombines TRBV29-1 with TRBJ2-7, with D possibly matching TRBD2 (6 bases). The CDR3 sequence is 12 residues long. The V and J ends lost 3 bases and 6 bases respectively, with 12 bases between them. Germline CDR1 and CDR2: SQVTM and ANQGSEA. CDR3: CSVDRGGSEQYF. The CDR3 DNA reads as TGCAGCGTTGATAGGGGAGGTTCCGAGCAGTACTTC.

This clone has just a few counts. The chain couples TRBV5-6 to TRBJ2-1; weak D call: TRBD2 (6 bases). CDR3 size: 16 residues. CDR1 is SGHDT, CDR2 YYEEEE, per germline. Trimming removed 2 bases from V and 0 bases from J, with 12 bases in between. CDR3 protein: CASSFNGGSSYNEQFF. Here the CDR3 DNA reads TGTGCCAGCAGCTTCAACGGGGGAAGCTCCTACAATGAGCAGTTCTTC.